The rows below give T cell receptor beta chains drawn from one sample of a study of PD-1 blockade in classical Hodgkin lymphoma. Profiling relied on immunoSEQ multiplex PCR, and the TCRdb table lists in-frame clones only, not all of them. Among more than 140,000 clones listed, nearly 80% were seen once. The specimen comprised peripheral blood mononuclear cells (PBMCs), sampled before the second cycle of nivolumab. Every receptor here comes from a human donor with classical Hodgkin lymphoma. The CDR3 runs from the conserved cysteine through the conserved F or W. Each record gives: CDR3 length, V gene, clone size, J gene, D gene, CDR3 protein, CDR3 DNA. D genes are given only for firm matches. Not every row has a clone size; where given, it reads once, few, many or a size class.

>16|TRBV6-5|.|TRBJ2-7|TRBD1
CASSYALGGFSYEQYF
TGTGCCAGCAGTTACGCCCTAGGGGGCTTCAGCTACGAGCAGTACTTC
>13|TRBV6-1|.|TRBJ1-5|.
CASRGGSNQPQHF
TGTGCCAGCAGGGGGGGGAGTAATCAGCCCCAGCATTTT
>15|TRBV5-1|.|TRBJ2-2|.
CASSLRTGSTGELFF
TGCGCCAGCAGCTTGAGGACTGGGAGCACCGGGGAGCTGTTTTTT
>14|TRBV7-9|.|TRBJ2-7|TRBD2
CASSNLAETYEQYF
TGTGCCAGCAGCAACCTAGCGGAAACCTACGAGCAGTACTTC
>14|TRBV2|.|TRBJ1-2|TRBD1
CASSDQQGANGYTF
TGTGCCAGCAGTGACCAACAGGGGGCGAATGGCTACACCTTC
>12|TRBV9|many|TRBJ1-2|.
CASSVQGYGYTF
TGTGCCAGCAGCGTACAGGGCTATGGCTACACCTTC
>15|TRBV7-6|.|TRBJ2-7|.
CASSLRRILPYEQYF
TGTGCCAGCAGCCTTCGACGTATCCTTCCCTACGAGCAGTACTTC
>14|TRBV6-5|.|TRBJ2-2|TRBD1
CASSRGQVTGELFF
TGTGCCAGCAGTCGCGGACAGGTCACCGGGGAGCTGTTTTTT
>19|TRBV28|.|TRBJ2-5|TRBD1
CASSPQRKGQGEYQETQYF
TGTGCCAGCAGTCCGCAACGGAAAGGACAGGGAGAATACCAAGAGACCCAGTACTTC
>15|TRBV9|.|TRBJ1-4|TRBD1
CASSESGTGNEKLFF
TGTGCCAGCAGCGAATCCGGGACAGGCAATGAAAAACTGTTTTTT
>16|TRBV19|.|TRBJ2-1|TRBD1
CASSMATGGGRNEQFF
TGTGCCAGTAGTATGGCCACAGGGGGCGGTCGCAATGAGCAGTTCTTC
>14|TRBV7-9|.|TRBJ1-2|.
CASSSQRELHGYTF
TGTGCCAGCAGCTCCCAAAGGGAGCTTCATGGCTACACCTTC
>14|TRBV5-1|.|TRBJ1-3|TRBD1
CASSSQGAGNTIYF
TGCGCCAGCAGCTCACAGGGGGCTGGAAACACCATATATTTT
>13|TRBV14|few|TRBJ2-7|TRBD2
CASRPSGFYEQYF
TGTGCCAGCAGACCTAGCGGGTTCTACGAGCAGTACTTC
>14|TRBV5-4|.|TRBJ1-1|TRBD1
CASSLDRGNTEAFF
TGTGCCAGCAGCTTGGACAGGGGCAACACTGAAGCTTTCTTT
>16|TRBV5-6|.|TRBJ2-3|TRBD2
CASSFGLAGVSDTQYF
TGTGCCAGCAGCTTCGGACTAGCGGGAGTGTCAGATACGCAGTATTTT
>15|TRBV27|.|TRBJ2-3|.
CASSLSWDLTDTQYF
TGTGCCAGCAGTTTATCCTGGGACTTGACAGATACGCAGTATTTT
>13|TRBV19|.|TRBJ1-2|.
CASSSGRSDGYTF
TGTGCCAGTAGCTCGGGACGGAGTGATGGCTACACCTTC
>17|TRBV19|.|TRBJ2-2|TRBD1
CASYPLGDRPNTGELFF
TGTGCCAGCTACCCACTAGGGGACAGACCGAACACCGGGGAGCTGTTTTTT
>14|TRBV6-5|.|TRBJ1-1|TRBD1
CASSPHDRATEAFF
TGTGCCAGCAGTCCTCACGACAGGGCCACTGAAGCTTTCTTT
>13|TRBV6-1|.|TRBJ2-1|.
CASSGERGNEQFF
TGTGCCAGCAGTGGTGAACGGGGGAATGAGCAGTTCTTC
>15|TRBV28|.|TRBJ1-4|.
CASSTDSATNEKLFF
TGTGCCAGCAGTACCGACAGTGCAACTAATGAAAAACTGTTTTTT
>16|TRBV27|.|TRBJ2-4|TRBD1
CASSSFGQGREDIQYF
TGTGCCAGCAGTTCATTCGGACAGGGACGAGAGGACATTCAGTACTTC
>14|TRBV9|.|TRBJ2-3|TRBD1
CASSTRTGPDTQYF
TGTGCCAGCAGCACCAGGACAGGGCCAGATACGCAGTATTTT
>15|TRBV5-1|.|TRBJ2-1|TRBD2
CASSMGLAGNNEQFF
TGCGCCAGCAGCATGGGACTAGCGGGAAACAATGAGCAGTTCTTC
>14|TRBV7-3|.|TRBJ1-1|TRBD1
CASSATGGRDEAFF
TGTGCCAGCAGCGCAACAGGGGGCCGGGATGAAGCTTTCTTT
>11|TRBV18|.|TRBJ2-1|.
CASSDYNEQFF
TGTGCCAGCTCAGACTACAATGAGCAGTTCTTC
>13|TRBV30|.|TRBJ1-1|.
CAWSAGEVTEAFF
TGTGCCTGGAGTGCAGGGGAGGTTACTGAAGCTTTCTTT
>14|TRBV11-3|.|TRBJ2-2|.
CASSELVGAGELFF
TGTGCCAGCAGCGAGCTCGTAGGGGCCGGGGAGCTGTTTTTT
>16|TRBV9|.|TRBJ2-2|.
CASSAAGYWNTGELFF
TGTGCCAGCAGCGCCGCAGGGTACTGGAACACCGGGGAGCTGTTTTTT
>14|TRBV2|.|TRBJ1-2|.
CASSGGGPNYGYTF
TGTGCCAGCAGTGGGGGGGGCCCTAACTATGGCTACACCTTC
>16|TRBV27|.|TRBJ2-7|TRBD1
CASSRDRATAYGEQYF
TGTGCCAGCAGTAGGGACAGGGCCACGGCCTACGGCGAGCAGTACTTC
>15|TRBV12-5|.|TRBJ2-1|.
CASGLARVPYNEQFF
TGTGCTAGTGGTTTGGCTAGAGTCCCTTACAATGAGCAGTTCTTC
>15|TRBV5-4|.|TRBJ2-1|TRBD2
CASRARDYPYNEQFF
TGTGCCAGCAGGGCCCGGGACTACCCTTACAATGAGCAGTTCTTC
>16|TRBV10-1|few|TRBJ2-1|TRBD2
CASSAIAGINSNEQFF
TGCGCCAGCAGTGCGATAGCGGGGATTAACAGCAATGAGCAGTTCTTC
>14|TRBV5-1|.|TRBJ2-7|.
CASSLGAIGYEQYF
TGCGCCAGCAGCTTGGGAGCCATCGGCTACGAGCAGTACTTC
>16|TRBV6-1|once|TRBJ1-1|TRBD1
CASSARQGRRGTEAFF
TGTGCCAGCAGTGCGCGACAGGGAAGGAGAGGAACTGAAGCTTTCTTT
>15|TRBV7-3|.|TRBJ1-2|TRBD1
CASSLGQGGPYGYTF
TGTGCCAGCAGCCTTGGACAGGGAGGTCCCTATGGCTACACCTTC
>16|TRBV4-3|many|TRBJ1-4|TRBD1
CASSRDRGQGNEKLFF
TGCGCCAGCAGCCGGGATAGGGGACAGGGAAATGAAAAACTGTTTTTT
>12|TRBV4-2|once|TRBJ1-5|.
CASSQGAQPQHF
TGTGCCAGCAGCCAGGGGGCACAGCCCCAGCATTTT
>14|TRBV4-3|.|TRBJ2-3|.
CASSPGHTTDTQYF
TGCGCCAGCAGCCCCGGACACACCACAGATACGCAGTATTTT
>13|TRBV6-5|.|TRBJ1-1|.
CASRNRDLTEAFF
TGTGCCAGCAGGAACAGGGATCTCACTGAAGCTTTCTTT
>15|TRBV5-8|.|TRBJ1-5|.
CASSLGGWRNQPQHF
TGTGCCAGCAGCTTGGGGGGTTGGCGCAATCAGCCCCAGCATTTT
>14|TRBV30|.|TRBJ2-5|TRBD2
CAWSGGGGQETQYF
TGTGCCTGGAGTGGTGGGGGGGGGCAAGAGACCCAGTACTTC
>16|TRBV5-1|few|TRBJ1-1|TRBD1
CASSPGTGGWNTEAFF
TGCGCCAGCAGCCCTGGGACAGGGGGGTGGAACACTGAAGCTTTCTTT
>16|TRBV28|few|TRBJ1-5|.
CASSLPFGTENQPQHF
TGTGCCAGCAGTTTACCCTTCGGGACCGAGAATCAGCCCCAGCATTTT
>14|TRBV6-6|.|TRBJ2-1|TRBD1
CASSPGTGWNEQFF
TGTGCCAGCAGCCCCGGGACAGGGTGGAATGAGCAGTTCTTC
>14|TRBV6-6|.|TRBJ1-1|.
CASSFPGANTEAFF
TGTGCCAGCAGTTTCCCAGGGGCCAACACTGAAGCTTTCTTT
>15|TRBV10-3|.|TRBJ2-7|TRBD1
CAISESSRGQYEQYF
TGTGCCATCAGTGAGTCGTCCAGGGGGCAGTACGAGCAGTACTTC
>17|TRBV21-1|.|TRBJ2-4|.
CASSKNPMGVAKNIQYF
TGTGCCAGCAGCAAAAACCCCATGGGGGTGGCCAAAAACATTCAGTACTTC
>16|TRBV28|.|TRBJ1-2|.
CASSFNYRVGGDGYTF
TGTGCCAGCAGTTTTAACTACAGGGTCGGGGGGGATGGCTACACCTTC
>14|TRBV9|.|TRBJ1-6|.
CASSVQVVNSPLHF
TGTGCCAGCAGCGTACAGGTCGTCAATTCACCCCTCCACTTT
>15|TRBV25-1|.|TRBJ1-6|.
CASSDLGRSNSPLHF
TGTGCCAGCAGTGATCTAGGACGGTCTAATTCACCCCTCCACTTT
>17|TRBV19|once|TRBJ1-5|.
CASRPKLGLYSNQPQHF
TGTGCCAGTCGACCCAAGCTGGGACTTTATAGCAATCAGCCCCAGCATTTT
>15|TRBV27|.|TRBJ2-5|.
CASSWHSGGRETQYF
TGTGCCAGCAGTTGGCATAGTGGGGGGCGAGAGACCCAGTACTTC
>13|TRBV27|.|TRBJ1-4|.
CASGRATNEKLFF
TGTGCCAGCGGCAGGGCAACTAATGAAAAACTGTTTTTT
>15|TRBV7-8|.|TRBJ1-1|.
CASSFATGANTEAFF
TGTGCCAGCAGCTTTGCGACAGGAGCGAACACTGAAGCTTTCTTT
>18|TRBV5-5|.|TRBJ1-6|.
CASSLTRGPSSYNSPLHF
TGTGCCAGCAGCTTGACCCGGGGTCCTAGCTCCTATAATTCACCCCTCCACTTT